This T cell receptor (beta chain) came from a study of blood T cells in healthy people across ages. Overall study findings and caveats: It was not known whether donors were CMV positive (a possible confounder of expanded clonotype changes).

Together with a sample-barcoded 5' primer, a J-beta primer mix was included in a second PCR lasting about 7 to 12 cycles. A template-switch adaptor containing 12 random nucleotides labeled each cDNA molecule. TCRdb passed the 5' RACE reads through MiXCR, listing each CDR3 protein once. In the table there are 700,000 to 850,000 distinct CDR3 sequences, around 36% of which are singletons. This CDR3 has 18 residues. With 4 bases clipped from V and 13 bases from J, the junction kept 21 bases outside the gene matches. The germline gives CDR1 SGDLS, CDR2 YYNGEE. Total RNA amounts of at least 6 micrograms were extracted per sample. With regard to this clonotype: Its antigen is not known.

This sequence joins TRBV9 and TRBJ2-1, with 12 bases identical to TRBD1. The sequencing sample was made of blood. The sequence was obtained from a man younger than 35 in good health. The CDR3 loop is CASSPIPTGTGGAETQFF. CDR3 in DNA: TGTGCCAGCAGCCCCATTCCAACCGGGACAGGGGGCGCAGAGACCCAGTTCTTC.